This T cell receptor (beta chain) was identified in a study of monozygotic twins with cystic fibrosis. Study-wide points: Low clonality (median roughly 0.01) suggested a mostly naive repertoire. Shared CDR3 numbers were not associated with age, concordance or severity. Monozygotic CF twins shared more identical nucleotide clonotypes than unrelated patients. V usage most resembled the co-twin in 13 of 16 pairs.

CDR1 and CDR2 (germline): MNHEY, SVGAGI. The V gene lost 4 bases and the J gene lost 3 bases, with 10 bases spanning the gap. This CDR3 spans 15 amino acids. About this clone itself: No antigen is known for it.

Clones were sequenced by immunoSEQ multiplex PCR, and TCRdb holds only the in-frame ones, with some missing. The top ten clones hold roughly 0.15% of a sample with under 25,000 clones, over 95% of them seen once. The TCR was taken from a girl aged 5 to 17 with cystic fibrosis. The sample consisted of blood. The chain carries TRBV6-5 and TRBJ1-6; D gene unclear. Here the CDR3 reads CASSSSVSYNSPLHF. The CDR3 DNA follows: TGTGCCAGCAGTTCGAGCGTCAGCTATAATTCACCCCTCCACTTT.